One and the same sample provided the 18 T cell receptor beta chains below, sequenced in a study of blood T cell repertoires in COVID-19. Some clones are missing from TCRdb's copy, which holds only in-frame ones; the method was immunoSEQ multiplex PCR. Of approximately 170,000 clones listed, 70% to 90% were seen once; the top ten hold 1.5% to 2%. Sequencing was carried out using peripheral blood. These receptors originate from a man younger than 35 who had recovered from COVID-19.

The rearrangement uses TRBV6-5 and TRBJ2-5; 8 nucleotides match TRBD1. CDR1 and CDR2 from the germline V gene are MNHEY and SVGAGI. Trimming at V came to 7 bases and at J to 4 bases, leaving 8 bases not matched to a gene. This CDR3 spans 14 amino acids. The CDR3 spells CASTRTGRLETQYF. In DNA form, the CDR3 reads TGTGCCAGCACGCGGACAGGGAGATTAGAGACCCAGTACTTC.

The CDR3 bases are TGTGCCAGCAGGGATTTGATGGGAGGTACCTACGAGCAGTACTTC. This gives the protein CASRDLMGGTYEQYF. This chain joins TRBV3-1 (or the pseudogene TRBV3-2) and TRBJ2-7; tentative D call: TRBD2 (6 bases). The CDR3 contains 15 residues. Trimming cost V 6 bases and J 2 bases, with 17 bases left between them. Looked up from germline, CDR1 is LGHDT and CDR2 is YNNKEL (reference sequence).

The gene calls are TRBV5-3 and TRBJ2-7; 8 nucleotides agree with TRBD2. TRBV5-3 is sorted into the ORF group, with uncertain function. The CDR3 runs 14 residues. V trimming: 4 bases; J trimming: 5 bases; junction bases outside the gene matches: 8. The CDR3 here is CARSDGAGDNEQYF. CDR3 nucleotides: TGTGCCAGAAGCGACGGAGCGGGAGACAACGAGCAGTACTTC.

This clone was seen a single time. The rearrangement uses TRBV24-1 and TRBJ2-2, with a tentative D call TRBD2 (6 bases). V was cut by 7 bases and J by 3 bases, with 11 bases left in between. Germline lookup yields CDR1 KGHDR and CDR2 SFDVKD. This CDR3 is built from 14 residues. In nucleotides, the CDR3 is TGTGCCACCAGGGGCGGCGGGGACACCGGGGAGCTGTTTTTT. Protein sequence: CATRGGGDTGELFF.

This clone was counted a single time. The rearrangement joins TRBV4-1 to TRBJ2-1; D is perhaps TRBD2 (5 bases). Germline CDR1 is MGHRA and CDR2 is YSYEKL. Between the trimmed V and J ends, which lost 1 base and 7 bases, there was a span of 8 bases. CDR3 length equals 13 residues. This CDR3 reads CASSQGRTNEQFF. The CDR3 nucleotides are TGCGCCAGCAGCCAAGGGAGGACTAATGAGCAGTTCTTC.

The genes are TRBV10-3 and TRBJ1-5; 11 positions agree with TRBD1. CDR1 and CDR2 (germline): ENHRY, SYGVKD. J gave up 4 bases and V 10 bases, and 3 bases lay outside the gene matches. The CDR3 has 13 residues. DNA for the CDR3: TGTGCCAGCGGGGACAGGGGGAATCAGCCCCAGCATTTT. Its protein product is CASGDRGNQPQHF.

CDR3 amino acids: CASSLLTGRSFF. The CDR3 DNA reads TGTGCCAGCAGCTTACTTACAGGTAGATCTTTCTTT. The rearrangement joins TRBV7-9 to TRBJ1-1, with a tentative D call TRBD1 (5 bases). Germline values: CDR1 SEHNR, CDR2 FQNEAQ (reference sequence). The CDR3 contains 12 residues. V lost 2 bases, J lost 12 bases, and 13 bases lay in between. The variable domain in full, completed from reference TRBV7-9 and TRBJ1-1, reads DTGVSQNPRHKITKRGQNVTFRCDPISEHNRLYWYRQTLGQGPEFLTYFQNEAQLEKSRLLSDRFSAERPKGSFSTLEIQRTEQGDSAMYLCASSLLTGRSFFGQGTRLTVV.

This clone was found once. The CDR3 here is CASSGGTGGSYGYTF. In DNA form, the CDR3 reads TGTGCCAGCAGCGGGGGGACAGGGGGCAGCTATGGCTACACCTTC. This chain links TRBV7-8 with TRBJ1-2; TRBD1 matches at 12 bases. The length of the CDR3 is 15 residues. After removal of 5 bases from V and 4 bases from J, the junction contained 5 bases not matched to a gene. Germline V CDR1 and CDR2: SGHVS, FQNEAQ. Combining the CDR3 with reference TRBV7-8 and TRBJ1-2 gives the whole variable domain GAGVSQSPRYKVAKRGQDVALRCDPISGHVSLFWYQQALGQGPEFLTYFQNEAQLDKSGLPSDRFFAERPEGSVSTLKIQRTQQEDSAVYLCASSGGTGGSYGYTFGSGTRLTVV.

This clone appeared once. This chain uses TRBV19 with TRBJ2-7; 10 bases line up with TRBD2. Germline V CDR1 and CDR2: LNHDA, SQIVND (reference sequence). The CDR3 sequence is 16 residues long. After removal of 2 bases from V and 3 bases from J, the junction contained 7 bases not matched to a gene. The CDR3 nucleotides read TGTGCCAGTAGTATAAGCGGACTAGCGGAGGTCTACGAGCAGTACTTC. Amino acid sequence: CASSISGLAEVYEQYF.

This clone was found once. The genes are TRBV3-1 (or the pseudogene TRBV3-2) and TRBJ1-4; no reliable D call. The length of the CDR3 is 15 residues. The ends were cut back, 2 bases at V and 7 bases at J, with 14 bases in the middle. The germline gives CDR1 LGHDT, CDR2 YNNKEL (reference sequence). The CDR3 protein is CASSQRGRVGEKLFF. In DNA form, the CDR3 reads TGTGCCAGCAGCCAAAGAGGCAGAGTGGGTGAAAAACTGTTTTTT.

The gene calls are TRBV25-1 and TRBJ2-2; possible D gene TRBD1, 6 bases. Trimming removed 3 bases from V and 5 bases from J, with 13 bases in between. CDR1 MGHDK and CDR2 SYGVNS come from the germline V gene. This CDR3 spans 15 amino acids. In DNA form, the CDR3 reads TGTGCCAGCAGTGAGGGGGCAGGGTGGACCGGGGAGCTGTTTTTT. Amino acid sequence: CASSEGAGWTGELFF. Filled out from reference TRBV25-1 and TRBJ2-2, the complete variable domain reads EADIYQTPRYLVIGTGKKITLECSQTMGHDKMYWYQQDPGMELHLIHYSYGVNSTEKGDLSSESTVSRIRTEHFPLTLESARPSHTSQYLCASSEGAGWTGELFFGEGSRLTVL.

This clone has just a few counts. J is TRBJ2-1 and V is TRBV29-1; 10 bases agree with TRBD2. From germline, CDR1 is SQVTM and CDR2 ANQGSEA. The CDR3 consists of 15 residues. With V trimmed by 7 bases and J by 4 bases, 10 bases remained unmatched. Written as DNA, the CDR3 is TGCAGCGCGGATCCGGGACTAGCGATTTACAATGAGCAGTTCTTC. As protein: CSADPGLAIYNEQFF.

The V gene is TRBV7-2, the J gene TRBJ2-7; TRBD1 agrees at 10 bases. Per the germline V gene, CDR1 is SGHTA and CDR2 is FQGNSA. J lost 4 bases, V lost 5 bases, and 8 bases had no gene match. This CDR3 region has 15 residues. The CDR3 DNA is TGTGCCAGCAGCGGAGGGACAGGGGCGAAATACGAGCAGTACTTC. Translation: CASSGGTGAKYEQYF.

The chain combines TRBV6-2 or TRBV6-3 with TRBJ2-7, with TRBD2 matching 9 bases. CDR1 and CDR2 (germline): MNHEY, SVGEGT. V lost 0 bases, J lost 2 bases, and 5 bases stayed unmatched. The CDR3 totals 16 residues. The CDR3 here is CASSYSTASGTYEQYF. The CDR3 DNA sequence: TGTGCCAGCAGTTACTCGACGGCTAGCGGGACCTACGAGCAGTACTTC.

The chain has TRBV2 and TRBJ2-2; TRBD2 aligns across 7 bases. Germline V lookup: CDR1 SNHLY, CDR2 FYNNEI. V gave up 8 bases and J gave up 6 bases; unmatched junction bases: 6. CDR3 length: 13 residues. The CDR3 coding sequence is TGTGCCAGCGGGGAGGGAAATGCCGGGGAGCTGTTTTTT. Translating it yields CASGEGNAGELFF.

This chain connects TRBV27 to TRBJ2-7, with 9 nucleotides matching TRBD2. CDR3 length equals 16 residues. Trimming at V came to 5 bases and at J to 0 bases, leaving 8 bases not matched to a gene. CDR1 and CDR2 (germline): MNHEY, SMNVEV (reference sequence). The CDR3 DNA reads TGTGCCAGCAGTCCTTCACTAGCGGGCCTCTCCTACGAGCAGTACTTC. Translated, it gives CASSPSLAGLSYEQYF.

The gene calls are TRBV29-1 and TRBJ2-2; 7 nucleotides match TRBD1. J gave up 6 bases and V 6 bases, and 4 bases lay outside the gene matches. The CDR3 length is 12 residues. Germline CDR1 SQVTM, CDR2 ANQGSEA. The CDR3 DNA reads TGCAGCGTACAGGGGTTCGCCGGGGAGCTGTTTTTT. Residues: CSVQGFAGELFF.

The J gene is TRBJ2-1, the V gene TRBV9; weak D call: TRBD2 (6 bases). CDR3 length: 17 amino acids. Trimming stripped 3 bases from V and 0 bases from J, with 16 bases between. Germline lookup yields CDR1 SGDLS and CDR2 YYNGEE. The CDR3 region has the DNA TGTGCCAGCAGCGCCAGGTCTAGCGTCCTCTCCTACAATGAGCAGTTCTTC. The encoded protein is CASSARSSVLSYNEQFF. The whole variable domain, remainder taken from reference TRBV9 and TRBJ2-1, is DSGVTQTPKHLITATGQRVTLRCSPRSGDLSVYWYQQSLDQGLQFLIQYYNGEERAKGNILERFSAQQFPDLHSELNLSSLELGDSALYFCASSARSSVLSYNEQFFGPGTRLTVL.